One sample yielded the 18 T cell receptor beta chains listed below, sequenced in a study of radiation and T cells in renal cell carcinoma. Generated by immunoSEQ multiplex PCR, the TCRdb table keeps only in-frame clones and is missing some. The top ten clones hold roughly 23% of a sample with 130,000 or so clones, 70% to 90% of them seen once. Indicated time point: baseline pretreatment blood. Treatment in this sample: 15 Gy SBRT to primary tumor, nephrectomy 4 weeks later. The sequences come from blood, collected from a patient whose treatment included radiotherapy and nephrectomy. These receptors all come from a woman aged 45-65 years with renal cell carcinoma.

The CDR3 DNA reads as TGCGCCAGCATCTTGGGACAGGGGAACACTGAAGCTTTCTTT. Protein product: CASILGQGNTEAFF. The rearrangement joins TRBV10-2 to TRBJ1-1; 9 bases map to TRBD1. CDR1 and CDR2 (germline): WSHSY, SAAADI. V was pared by 7 bases and J by 1 base, with 4 bases of the junction left unmatched. CDR3 length equals 14 residues.

CDR3 region: CASGESGAMSYEQYF. In DNA, the CDR3 is TGTGCCAGCGGGGAGTCTGGGGCAATGTCCTACGAGCAGTACTTC. The chain carries TRBV25-1 and TRBJ2-7; D assignment may be TRBD1 or TRBD2 (5 bases each). From germline, CDR1 is MGHDK and CDR2 SYGVNS. The V end lost 8 bases, the J end lost 1 base, and 18 bases lay between the germline ends. CDR3 size: 15 residues.

This clone was seen many times. The chain employs TRBV5-1 and TRBJ1-3; D is unclear. This CDR3 contains 14 residues. V dropped 4 bases and J dropped 0 bases, with 8 bases sitting between them. Germline values: CDR1 SGHRS, CDR2 YFSETQ. The CDR3 DNA reads as TGCGCCAGCAGCGCAGCGAACTCTGGAAACACCATATATTTT. It yields the protein CASSAANSGNTIYF.

V usage is TRBV28 and J usage is TRBJ2-5; 9 bases fit TRBD1. V dropped 5 bases and J dropped 1; count of bases not matched to a gene: 8. The CDR3 has 16 amino acids. Germline CDR1 and CDR2: MDHEN and SYDVKM. Written as DNA, the CDR3 is TGTGCCAGCAGTCTATCCGGGACAGGGTCCCAAGAGACCCAGTACTTC. Encoded protein: CASSLSGTGSQETQYF.

The CDR3 DNA sequence: TGTGCCAGCAGCTTAGTAGGGACTAGCGGGAGGTCTAACGAGCAGTTCTTC. Protein sequence: CASSLVGTSGRSNEQFF. The rearrangement uses TRBV7-8 and TRBJ2-1; 15 bases agree with TRBD2. The length of the CDR3 is 17 residues. CDR1 and CDR2 from the germline V gene are SGHVS and FQNEAQ. Trimming took 1 base from V and 10 from J; bases not matched to a gene: 8. The entire variable domain, with the rest obtained from reference TRBV7-8 and TRBJ2-1, is as follows: GAGVSQSPRYKVAKRGQDVALRCDPISGHVSLFWYQQALGQGPEFLTYFQNEAQLDKSGLPSDRFFAERPEGSVSTLKIQRTQQEDSAVYLCASSLVGTSGRSNEQFFGPGTRLTVL.

The gene calls are TRBV18 and TRBJ2-7; 11 bases match TRBD1. The length of the CDR3 is 15 residues. Germline V gene lookup returns CDR1 KGHSH and CDR2 LQKENI. Germline trimming cut 5 bases from V and 12 bases from J; bases unmatched to any gene: 15. CDR3 sequence reads: CASSIGQGARYDTYF. CDR3 sequence (DNA): TGTGCCAGCTCAATAGGACAGGGGGCCAGATACGATACGTACTTC.

V usage is TRBV11-2 and J usage is TRBJ1-1; D might be TRBD1 (5 bases). Per germline, CDR1 SGHAT and CDR2 FQNNGV. Trimming took off 1 base at V and 0 bases at J, with 6 bases between the two ends. The CDR3 covers 14 residues. In DNA, the CDR3 is TGTGCCAGCAGCTTAGGACAGCTGAACACTGAAGCTTTCTTT. Its translation is CASSLGQLNTEAFF.

CDR3 nucleotide sequence: TGTGCCAGCAGTTTGCTGGCGCAGCCCCAGCATTTT. Protein sequence: CASSLLAQPQHF. The gene calls are TRBV5-6 and TRBJ1-5; D remains ambiguous. The germline gives CDR1 SGHDT, CDR2 YYEEEE. The CDR3 runs to 12 residues. The V end lost 5 bases, the J end lost 7 bases, and 10 bases lay between the germline ends.

J is TRBJ1-2 and V is TRBV7-9; D gene uncertain. The CDR3 totals 12 residues. Looked up from germline, CDR1 is SEHNR and CDR2 is FQNEAQ (reference sequence). The V and J ends lost 6 bases and 2 bases respectively, with 7 bases between them. CDR3: CASSQSNYGYTF. The CDR3 DNA reads as TGTGCCAGCAGTCAGTCCAACTATGGCTACACCTTC.

The chain links TRBV10-1 to TRBJ1-1; perhaps TRBD1 as D (6 bases). Germline CDR1 and CDR2: WNHNN and SYGVQD (reference sequence). The ends were cut back, 3 bases at V and 8 bases at J, with 16 bases in the middle. This CDR3 has 14 amino acids. The CDR3 reads CASSDQGILGEAFF. The CDR3 region has the DNA TGCGCCAGCAGTGACCAGGGGATCCTTGGGGAAGCTTTCTTT.

CDR3 in amino acids: CASSQERGAGKQYF. DNA for the CDR3: TGTGCCAGCAGCCAAGAACGGGGGGCTGGGAAGCAGTACTTC. The chain recombines TRBV4-2 with TRBJ2-7, with D perhaps matching TRBD2 (7 bases). V shed 0 bases and J shed 8 bases, with 14 bases lying between them. This CDR3 contains 14 residues. Germline V CDR1 and CDR2: LGHNA, YNFKEQ.

V and J are TRBV4-3 and TRBJ1-5, with TRBD1 identical over 8 bases. Germline V gene lookup returns CDR1 LGHNA and CDR2 YSLEER. The CDR3 runs 15 residues. V trimming: 1 base; J trimming: 3 bases; junction bases outside the gene matches: 2. The CDR3, as DNA: TGCGCCAGCAGCCAAGGGACAGGGAACAATCAGCCCCAGCATTTT. It yields the protein CASSQGTGNNQPQHF.

V usage is TRBV5-4 and J usage is TRBJ1-5; a possible D gene is TRBD1 (6 bases). The length of the CDR3 is 12 residues. Per germline, CDR1 SGHNT and CDR2 YYREEE (reference sequence). The germline V and J ends were trimmed by 4 bases and 11 bases, with 13 bases remaining between them. This chain's CDR3 is CASSLDSGSQHF. The CDR3 bases are TGTGCCAGCAGCCTGGACAGTGGTTCCCAGCATTTT.

V gene TRBV5-4 combines with J gene TRBJ2-1, with 12 bases that match TRBD1. J was trimmed by 9 bases and V by 2 bases; bases with no gene match: 3. The length of the CDR3 is 14 residues. The germline V gene has CDR1 SGHNT and CDR2 YYREEE (reference sequence). The CDR3 DNA is TGTGCCAGCAGCTTAGGGACAGGGGGCTCTGAGCAGTTCTTC. Translating gives CASSLGTGGSEQFF.

This chain joins TRBV2 and TRBJ2-7; 8 nucleotides agree with TRBD1. The CDR3 is 15 amino acids. J gave up 0 bases and V 3 bases, and 4 bases lay outside the gene matches. CDR1 and CDR2 from the germline V gene are SNHLY and FYNNEI. The chain's CDR3 is CASSDRDRSSYEQYF. In nucleotides, the CDR3 is TGTGCCAGCAGTGACCGGGACAGGAGCTCCTACGAGCAGTACTTC.

Only a few counts were recorded for this clone. The chain recombines TRBV4-3 with TRBJ1-2, with a tentative D call TRBD1 (5 bases). Germline loops: CDR1 LGHNA, CDR2 YSLEER. The ends were cut back, 0 bases at V and 4 bases at J, with 15 bases in the middle. The CDR3 runs 16 residues. CDR3 DNA: TGCGCCAGCAGCCAAGAATTTGGGGTCCAGGGCTATGGCTACACCTTC. Its protein product is CASSQEFGVQGYGYTF.

The CDR3 loop reads CAIHEGGEAFF. In DNA, the CDR3 is TGCGCCATCCACGAGGGCGGAGAAGCTTTCTTT. The chain uses TRBV4-1 and TRBJ1-1, with unresolved D. With 10 bases removed from V and 8 bases from J, the gap between germline ends came to 14 bases. The CDR3 contains 11 residues. Germline V gene sequence: CDR1 MGHRA, CDR2 YSYEKL.

The rearrangement uses TRBV4-2 and TRBJ2-2; 8 nucleotides agree with TRBD1. Germline V gene sequence: CDR1 LGHNA, CDR2 YNFKEQ. The ends lost 4 bases at V and 3 bases at J; junction bases unmatched: 4. The CDR3 contains 15 residues. This CDR3 reads CASSPGQGHTGELFF. CDR3 coding DNA: TGTGCCAGCAGCCCCGGACAGGGTCACACCGGGGAGCTGTTTTTT.